A single sample gave rise to the 28 T cell receptor beta chains below, sequenced in a study of shared clonotypes between healthy human individuals. This table comes from immunoSEQ multiplex PCR, and its TCRdb copy is limited to in-frame clones, with some not included. The sample consists of 550,000 to 800,000 clones, around 72% of them appearing once. Sample: memory CD4+ T cells sorted from blood. The subset is: CD45RA-negative fraction. The source of these receptors is a woman aged 25 to 39 in good health.

The chain links TRBV30 to TRBJ1-2; D may be TRBD1 (5 bases). The CDR3 length is 13 residues. Per the germline V gene, CDR1 is GTSNPN and CDR2 is SVGIG (reference sequence). The ends were cut back, 4 bases at V and 0 bases at J, with 9 bases in the middle. The CDR3 region is CAWNWGPNYGYTF. The DNA for the CDR3 is TGTGCCTGGAATTGGGGCCCTAACTATGGCTACACCTTC.

V gene TRBV9 combines with J gene TRBJ2-3, with a weak D call TRBD2 (6 bases). V shed 4 bases and J shed 2 bases, with 11 bases lying between them. CDR1 and CDR2 from the germline V gene are SGDLS and YYNGEE. The CDR3 is made up of 14 amino acids. This CDR3 reads CASSSRGTTDTQYF. The CDR3, as DNA: TGTGCCAGCAGCTCCCGCGGGACCACAGATACGCAGTATTTT.

The chain uses TRBV7-9 and TRBJ2-5, with 7 nucleotides matching TRBD2. V was pared by 5 bases and J by 1 base, with 4 bases of the junction left unmatched. The CDR3 covers 14 residues. The germline gives CDR1 SEHNR, CDR2 FQNEAQ (reference sequence). As DNA, the CDR3 is TGTGCCAGCAGCCCCCCTAGCGGCCAAGAGACCCAGTACTTC. Translated: CASSPPSGQETQYF.

This clone was observed a single time. V gene TRBV7-6 combines with J gene TRBJ2-2, with a weak D call TRBD2 (5 bases). Germline values: CDR1 SGHVS, CDR2 FNYEAQ. CDR3 length: 15 residues. V lost 6 bases, J lost 4 bases, and 15 bases lay in between. CDR3 loop: CASRRSSASTGELFF. DNA of the CDR3: TGTGCCAGCAGGAGGAGTAGCGCCAGCACCGGGGAGCTGTTTTTT.

The V call is TRBV28, the J call TRBJ2-1; 7 nucleotides agree with TRBD1. Germline V gives CDR1 MDHEN, CDR2 SYDVKM. The CDR3 is made up of 12 amino acids. Trimming cost V 6 bases and J 16 bases; bases outside gene matches: 12. The CDR3 DNA reads as TGTGCCAGCAGCTCACAGGGGAAACCTGCTTTCTTC. Amino acids: CASSSQGKPAFF.

The chain joins TRBV5-1 to TRBJ2-3; D may be TRBD1 (5 bases). V was pared by 4 bases and J by 0 bases, with 12 bases between. The CDR3 sequence is 15 residues long. Germline V gene sequence: CDR1 SGHRS, CDR2 YFSETQ. CDR3 coding DNA: TGCGCCAGCAGCATCGACAGTACTAGCACAGATACGCAGTATTTT. Translation gives CASSIDSTSTDTQYF.

This clone has just a few counts. This rearrangement joins TRBV29-1 to TRBJ2-7; 9 nucleotides line up with TRBD1. This CDR3 contains 12 residues. Trimming took 5 bases from V and 7 from J; bases not matched to a gene: 6. The germline V gene encodes CDR1 SQVTM and CDR2 ANQGSEA. The CDR3 spells CSVMTGGMEQYF. The CDR3 DNA follows: TGCAGCGTTATGACAGGGGGGATGGAGCAGTACTTC.

This chain uses TRBV6-6 with TRBJ2-7; tentative D call: TRBD1 (5 bases). The CDR3 sequence is 13 residues long. V was clipped by 6 bases and J by 4 bases, with 13 bases between them. CDR1 MNHNY and CDR2 SVGAGI come from the germline V gene (reference sequence). As DNA, the CDR3 is TGTGCCAGCAGCAGCGACAGAAGATACGAGCAGTACTTC. Its translation is CASSSDRRYEQYF.

The CDR3 coding sequence is TGTGCCAGCAGGAGATCTGGGCGATCCTACAATGAGCAGTTCTTC. This gives the protein CASRRSGRSYNEQFF. J is TRBJ2-1 and V is TRBV7-8, with unresolved D. Between the trimmed V and J ends, which lost 6 bases and 1 base, there was a span of 13 bases. Germline CDR1 reads SGHVS; CDR2 reads FQNEAQ. The CDR3 loop spans 15 amino acids.

The V call is TRBV28, the J call TRBJ2-7; 9 nucleotides agree with TRBD1. V lost 6 bases, J lost 0 bases, and 9 bases stayed unmatched. CDR3 length: 16 residues. The germline V gene has CDR1 MDHEN and CDR2 SYDVKM. The CDR3 spells CASSPWGQGLSYEQYF. The CDR3, as DNA: TGTGCCAGCAGCCCCTGGGGACAGGGACTCTCCTACGAGCAGTACTTC.

This clone was counted once. CDR3 amino acids: CASSLEWQRARGYTF. The DNA for the CDR3 is TGCGCCAGCAGCTTGGAGTGGCAGAGAGCTAGGGGCTACACCTTC. The rearrangement links TRBV5-1 to TRBJ1-2; the D is unclear. The CDR3 totals 15 residues. V lost 0 bases and J 8 bases, leaving 17 bases between the germline ends. CDR1 SGHRS and CDR2 YFSETQ come from the germline V gene.

The chain couples TRBV27 to TRBJ2-6; D gene uncertain. This CDR3 is built from 16 residues. Per the germline V gene, CDR1 is MNHEY and CDR2 is SMNVEV (reference sequence). V gave up 2 bases and J gave up 0 bases, with 8 bases separating them. CDR3 DNA: TGTGCCAGCAGTTTAAGGTCTAACTCTGGGGCCAACGTCCTGACTTTC. It specifies CASSLRSNSGANVLTF.

The J gene is TRBJ2-2, the V gene TRBV28; 7 bases are a match to TRBD1. The germline gives CDR1 MDHEN, CDR2 SYDVKM. The junction had 11 bases not matched to a gene; V was cut back by 6 bases and J by 1 base. The CDR3 sequence is 17 residues long. CDR3 coding DNA: TGTGCCAGCAGGAGAAGCGTAGGGGGCCGGAACACCGGGGAGCTGTTTTTT. This sequence encodes CASRRSVGGRNTGELFF.

This sequence joins TRBV7-3 and TRBJ2-3, with 8 bases that match TRBD2. V lost 5 bases and J lost 6; bases outside the gene matches: 13. This CDR3 contains 16 residues. Germline loops: CDR1 SGHTA, CDR2 FQGTGA. CDR3 sequence reads: CASSLAGTAGHDTQYF. The CDR3 nucleotides read TGTGCCAGCAGCCTAGCGGGCACCGCGGGGCACGATACGCAGTATTTT.

A single count supports this clone. The gene calls are TRBV7-8 and TRBJ1-3; 7 bases are shared with TRBD1. There are 14 residues in the CDR3. Germline V gene sequence: CDR1 SGHVS, CDR2 FQNEAQ. After removal of 3 bases from V and 4 bases from J, the junction contained 3 bases not matched to a gene. CDR3 DNA sequence: TGTGCCAGCAGCTTTCAGGGGGGAGGAAACACCATATATTTT. It translates to CASSFQGGGNTIYF.

The gene calls are TRBV7-2 and TRBJ2-7; D is possibly TRBD2 (6 bases). The germline V gene has CDR1 SGHTA and CDR2 FQGNSA. The CDR3 loop spans 14 amino acids. Trimming took 1 base from V and 6 from J, leaving 13 bases between them. CDR3 sequence: CASSLGLDPLEQYF. The DNA of the CDR3 is TGTGCCAGCAGCTTAGGACTAGACCCTCTCGAGCAGTACTTC.

The J gene is TRBJ2-3, the V gene TRBV29-1; D is ambiguous. Germline V gene data show CDR1 as SQVTM and CDR2 as ANQGSEA. The CDR3 runs 12 residues. V gave up 0 bases and J gave up 3 bases, with 4 bases separating them. This CDR3 is CSVEDLTDTQYF. DNA for the CDR3: TGCAGCGTTGAAGATCTTACAGATACGCAGTATTTT.

The chain has TRBV7-9 and TRBJ2-6; perhaps TRBD1 as D (6 bases). The CDR3 consists of 16 residues. The germline V and J ends were trimmed by 5 bases and 0 bases, with 11 bases remaining between them. Looked up from germline, CDR1 is SEHNR and CDR2 is FQNEAQ (reference sequence). CDR3 region: CASSPMTGSGANVLTF. The CDR3 DNA is TGTGCCAGCAGCCCCATGACAGGCTCTGGGGCCAACGTCCTGACTTTC.

The chain links TRBV10-3 to TRBJ2-7; no reliable D call. The V gene lost 6 bases and the J gene lost 3 bases, with 9 bases spanning the gap. CDR3 length: 12 residues. Germline values: CDR1 ENHRY, CDR2 SYGVKD. Here the CDR3 DNA reads TGTGCCATCAGGAATGATGACTACGAGCAGTACTTC. This encodes CAIRNDDYEQYF.

This chain joins TRBV2 and TRBJ2-1; D is tentatively TRBD1 or TRBD2 (6 bases each). CDR1 and CDR2 (germline): SNHLY, FYNNEI. This CDR3 has 12 residues. Trimming removed 6 bases from V and 9 bases from J, with 12 bases in between. CDR3 amino acids: CASRGWGAEQFF. The DNA of the CDR3 is TGTGCCAGCAGGGGCTGGGGGGCTGAGCAGTTCTTC.

The sample holds one count of this clone. The chain is built from TRBV5-1 and TRBJ2-1, with 9 positions matching TRBD2. CDR3 length: 16 amino acids. V was clipped by 1 base and J by 9 bases; unmatched bases: 11. Germline assignment: CDR1 SGHRS and CDR2 YFSETQ. CDR3 sequence (DNA): TGCGCCAGCAGCTTGTCCCGGCGGGAGGGCCTGAGTGAGCAGTTCTTC. It is translated as CASSLSRREGLSEQFF.

On this clone: This sample includes further DNA sequences coding for the same CDR3. The chain has TRBV5-1 and TRBJ2-5; D might be TRBD2 (6 bases). The CDR3 totals 15 residues. Germline-derived CDR1 and CDR2 are SGHRS and YFSETQ. Deletions cut 0 bases from V and 1 base from J, with 10 bases between. DNA of the CDR3: TGCGCCAGCAGCTTGGTTGGACTACGCCAAGAGACCCAGTACTTC. Residues: CASSLVGLRQETQYF. Full variable domain (outside the CDR3, taken from reference TRBV5-1 and TRBJ2-5): KAGVTQTPRYLIKTRGQQVTLSCSPISGHRSVSWYQQTPGQGLQFLFEYFSETQRNKGNFPGRFSGRQFSNSRSEMNVSTLELGDSALYLCASSLVGLRQETQYFGPGTRLLVL.

This chain links TRBV2 with TRBJ1-3; no clear D gene. V lost 2 bases, J lost 0 bases, and 11 bases lay in between. CDR3 length: 16 amino acids. Germline V gives CDR1 SNHLY, CDR2 FYNNEI. CDR3 amino acids: CASSETVWASGNTIYF. DNA of the CDR3: TGTGCCAGCAGTGAAACAGTCTGGGCCTCTGGAAACACCATATATTTT.

This chain links TRBV6-5 with TRBJ2-7, with TRBD2 identical over 9 bases. The V segment lost 6 bases and the J segment 6 bases; nucleotides outside the gene matches: 12. The germline gives CDR1 MNHEY, CDR2 SVGAGI. CDR3 size: 15 residues. CDR3 DNA sequence: TGTGCCAGCAGACCGGCGATAGCGGGAGTTCGCGAGCAGTACTTC. Its translation is CASRPAIAGVREQYF.

This clone was picked up one time. The CDR3 region has the DNA TGTGCCAGCATGCGACAGGGGCTTGCAACTAATGAAAAACTGTTTTTT. It yields the protein CASMRQGLATNEKLFF. The chain couples TRBV2 to TRBJ1-4, with 8 positions matching TRBD1. J gave up 0 bases and V 7 bases, and 7 bases lay outside the gene matches. Germline V CDR1 and CDR2: SNHLY, FYNNEI. The CDR3 has 16 amino acids.

This sequence joins TRBV6-5 and TRBJ1-2; D ambiguous. The CDR3 covers 14 residues. V was shortened by 0 bases and J by 4 bases, with 9 bases between the two germline ends. CDR1 is MNHEY and CDR2 is SVGAGI in the germline V gene. The CDR3, as DNA: TGTGCCAGCAGTTACTCCCGTCGTGGCTATGGCTACACCTTC. Its translation: CASSYSRRGYGYTF.

This clone was found once. This chain links TRBV5-4 with TRBJ2-3; the D is unclear. Germline V gene sequence: CDR1 SGHNT, CDR2 YYREEE (reference sequence). V was cut by 4 bases and J by 8 bases, with 20 bases left in between. The CDR3 has 15 residues. The chain's CDR3 is CASSQDVVRPSTQYF. In nucleotides, the CDR3 is TGTGCCAGCAGCCAAGATGTCGTGCGACCAAGTACGCAGTATTTT.

V and J are TRBV30 and TRBJ2-3, with D unclear. CDR1 is GTSNPN and CDR2 is SVGIG in the germline V gene (reference sequence). V lost 7 bases to trimming and J lost 1 base, with 15 bases between them. The CDR3 has 14 residues. CDR3 region: CASIPAPRTDTQYF. CDR3 in DNA: TGTGCCTCGATTCCGGCACCCCGCACAGATACGCAGTATTTT.